This T cell receptor beta chain was identified in a study of OX40 agonist ivuxolimab in advanced cancers. Looking at the study overall: Ivuxolimab was a fully human IgG2 agonistic monoclonal antibody targeting the costimulatory receptor OX40 (CD134). Intravenous ivuxolimab was administered to patients every 2 weeks at six dose levels: 0.01, 0.1, 0.3, 1.5, 3 and 10 mg/kg. Among the roughly 54 dose-escalation patients, about 19 had hepatocellular carcinoma, 15 melanoma, 9 renal cell carcinoma and 9 head and neck cancer. The dose-escalation cohort was 82.7% male with a mean age of about 60 years, ranging from roughly 23 to 80. Prior anti-PD-1, anti-PD-L1 or anti-CTLA-4 therapy was permitted, and about two fifths of dose-escalation patients had received checkpoint inhibitors. Partial responses occurred in three dose-escalation patients: two with cutaneous melanoma and one with hepatocellular carcinoma. Peripheral TCRbeta sequencing was intended to test whether TCR sequence diversity was altered and clonal T-cell expansion was caused by ivuxolimab. The paper reports the monotherapy dose-escalation portion (N = 52 patients) of the phase I ivuxolimab trial. Summary of the overall study and its limitations: After ivuxolimab, CD8+ T cells had more expanded clones than CD4+ T cells on average. In partial responders in the 0.1-3.0 mg/kg groups, normalized peripheral clonal expansion was found to be among the lowest, especially among CD8+ T cells. At doses of 0.1 to 3.0 mg/kg, clonal expansion of both CD4+ and CD8+ blood T cells was observed from baseline to week 6. Low levels of normalized T-cell clonal expansion were also seen in some patients who did not respond. The antigen specificity of the clonally expanded peripheral T cells was not determined.

The trial excluded patients who had a history of autoimmune disease or were on systemic immunosuppression. In every dose cohort, peripheral blood was drawn for TCR sequencing at baseline, cycle 4 day 1, and cycle 7 day 1. Samples came from an open-label, multicenter, first-in-human phase I dose-escalation trial of ivuxolimab. Adults with locally advanced or metastatic melanoma, renal cell carcinoma, hepatocellular carcinoma or head and neck squamous cell carcinoma were enrolled in the trial. Before TCR sequencing, CD4+ T cells and CD8+ T cells were sorted from peripheral blood as separate populations. For sequencing of the TCRbeta CDR3 region, genomic DNA was extracted from the sorted cells. TCRbeta CDR3 regions were sequenced using the immunoSEQ Assay. TCRdb mirrors the immuneACCESS table, restricted to in-frame sequences. Some clones are absent from its copies; in checked studies, under half trace to an unresolved V gene, and the reason for the others is unknown. The sample table records about 75,000 clones; roughly 86% of these occur just once. The ten biggest clones cover roughly 8% of the sample.

In regard to this clone: Its antigen specificity is not known. Base qualities are not provided; no much larger clone lies one nucleotide away.

The clonotype originates from an adult with an advanced solid tumor such as melanoma, head and neck, liver or kidney cancer. The specimen comprised CD4+ or CD8+ T cells sorted from blood, sampled in a trial of the OX40 agonist ivuxolimab.

The DNA reads as follows: TGCGCCAGCAGCTTCCAGGGCTACGAGCAGTACTTC. This codes for CASSFQGYEQYF. The chain is made from TRBV5-1 and TRBJ2-7, with TRBD1 perhaps the D gene, on 5 matching bases. The junction shows trimming of 2 bases on V and 3 bases on J, plus 6 bases between the germline ends. The CDR1 and CDR2 encoded by the germline V gene are SGHRS and YFSETQ. The CDR3 sequence holds 12 residues, the cysteine and phenylalanine included. The entry retains the CDR3 DNA only, 36 bases that are in frame from base 1.